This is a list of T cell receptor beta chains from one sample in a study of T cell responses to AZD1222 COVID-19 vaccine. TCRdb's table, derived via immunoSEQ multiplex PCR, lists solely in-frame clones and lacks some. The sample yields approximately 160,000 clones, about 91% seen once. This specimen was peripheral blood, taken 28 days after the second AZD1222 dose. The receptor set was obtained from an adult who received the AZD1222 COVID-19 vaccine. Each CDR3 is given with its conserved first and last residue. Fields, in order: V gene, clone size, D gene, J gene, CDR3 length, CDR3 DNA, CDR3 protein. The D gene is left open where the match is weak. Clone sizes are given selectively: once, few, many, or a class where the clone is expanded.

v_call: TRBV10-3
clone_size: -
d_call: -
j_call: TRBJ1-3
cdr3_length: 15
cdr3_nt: TGTGCCATCAGTGACCGTGCGGGGTCTGGAAACACCATATATTTT
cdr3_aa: CAISDRAGSGNTIYF

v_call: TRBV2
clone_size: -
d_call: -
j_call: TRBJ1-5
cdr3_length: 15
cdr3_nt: TGTGCCAGCAGGAAGGCGGAGGGTAGCAATCAGCCCCAGCATTTT
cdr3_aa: CASRKAEGSNQPQHF

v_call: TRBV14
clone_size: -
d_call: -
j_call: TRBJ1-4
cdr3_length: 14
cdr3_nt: TGTGCCAGCAGCCCCCTACAGGGCGCCGATAAACTGTTTTTT
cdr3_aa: CASSPLQGADKLFF

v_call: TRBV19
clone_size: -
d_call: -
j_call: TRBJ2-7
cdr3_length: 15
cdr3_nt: TGTGCCAGTAGGGGACAAAAGGAAAGCTCCTACGAGCAGTACTTC
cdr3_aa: CASRGQKESSYEQYF

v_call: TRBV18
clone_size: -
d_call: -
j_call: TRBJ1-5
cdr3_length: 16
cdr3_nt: TGTGCCAGCTCACCACCGGGGGTGGTCGGAAATCAGCCCCAGCATTTT
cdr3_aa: CASSPPGVVGNQPQHF

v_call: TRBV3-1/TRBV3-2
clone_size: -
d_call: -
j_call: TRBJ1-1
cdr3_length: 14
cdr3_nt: TGTGCCAGCAGCCAAGGGGGATCGGAAACTGAAGCTTTCTTT
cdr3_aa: CASSQGGSETEAFF

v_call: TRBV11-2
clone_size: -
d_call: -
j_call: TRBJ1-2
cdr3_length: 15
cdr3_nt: TGTGCCAGCAGCTTAGTTCCAGGGGAAATCTATGGCTACACCTTC
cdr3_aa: CASSLVPGEIYGYTF

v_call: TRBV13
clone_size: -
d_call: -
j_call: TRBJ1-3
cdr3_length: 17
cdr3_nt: TGTGCCAGCAGCTTAGAAGGTACAGGAATCTCTGGAAACACCATATATTTT
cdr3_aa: CASSLEGTGISGNTIYF

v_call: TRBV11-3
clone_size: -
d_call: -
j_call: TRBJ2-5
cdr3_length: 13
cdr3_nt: TGTGCCAGCAGCTTAGTGGCAGGGGAGACCCAGTACTTC
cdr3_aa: CASSLVAGETQYF

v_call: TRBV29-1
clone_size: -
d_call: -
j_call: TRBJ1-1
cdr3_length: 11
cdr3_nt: TGCAGCGTTGAACCCGCTAAGTCTGCTTTCTTT
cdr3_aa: CSVEPAKSAFF

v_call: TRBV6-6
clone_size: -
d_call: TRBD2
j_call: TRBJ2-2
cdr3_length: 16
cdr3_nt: TGTGCCAGCAGTAGCGGACTAGCGGGGGAGACCGGGGAGCTGTTTTTT
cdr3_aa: CASSSGLAGETGELFF

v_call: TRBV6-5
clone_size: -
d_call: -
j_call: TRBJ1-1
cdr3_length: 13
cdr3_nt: TGTGCCAGCAGTTACTTGAAGGGATCTGAAGCTTTCTTT
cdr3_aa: CASSYLKGSEAFF

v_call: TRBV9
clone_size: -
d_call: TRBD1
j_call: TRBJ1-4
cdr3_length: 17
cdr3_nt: TGTGCCAGCAGCGGGTCCCGGGACAGGGGCTCTAATGAAAAACTGTTTTTT
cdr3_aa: CASSGSRDRGSNEKLFF

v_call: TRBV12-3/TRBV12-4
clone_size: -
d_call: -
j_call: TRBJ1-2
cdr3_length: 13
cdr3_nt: TGTGCCAGCAGCACAGGACCGTATAAGGGCTACACCTTC
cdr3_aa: CASSTGPYKGYTF

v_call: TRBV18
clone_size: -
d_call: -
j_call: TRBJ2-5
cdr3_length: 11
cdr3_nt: TGTGCCAGCTCACCCCAAGAGACCCAGTACTTC
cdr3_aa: CASSPQETQYF

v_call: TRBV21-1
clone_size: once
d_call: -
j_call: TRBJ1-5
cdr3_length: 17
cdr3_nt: TGTGCCAGCAGCAAAGGTAAGGGGACAGACTCCAATCAGCCCCAGCATTTT
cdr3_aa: CASSKGKGTDSNQPQHF

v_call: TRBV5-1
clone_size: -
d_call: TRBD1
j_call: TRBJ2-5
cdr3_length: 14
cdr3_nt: TGCGCCAGCAGCTCCGGGACAGGAGAAGAGACCCAGTACTTC
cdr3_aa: CASSSGTGEETQYF

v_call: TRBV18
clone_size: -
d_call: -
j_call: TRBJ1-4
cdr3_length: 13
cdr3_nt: TGTGCCAGCTCACCACCGGCTAATGAAAAACTGTTTTTT
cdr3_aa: CASSPPANEKLFF

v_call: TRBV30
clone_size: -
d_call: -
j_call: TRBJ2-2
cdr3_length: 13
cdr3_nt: TGTGCCTGGAGTGTACTTTGGTCCGGGGAGCTGTTTTTT
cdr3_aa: CAWSVLWSGELFF

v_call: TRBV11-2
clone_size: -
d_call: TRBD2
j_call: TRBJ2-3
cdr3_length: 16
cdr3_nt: TGTGCCAGCAGCTCCTTAGCGGGGGGAGGCACAGATACGCAGTATTTT
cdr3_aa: CASSSLAGGGTDTQYF

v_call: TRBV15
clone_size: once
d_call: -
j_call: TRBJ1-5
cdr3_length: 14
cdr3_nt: TGTGCCACCAGCAATCGAGGAAGCAATCAGCCCCAGCATTTT
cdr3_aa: CATSNRGSNQPQHF

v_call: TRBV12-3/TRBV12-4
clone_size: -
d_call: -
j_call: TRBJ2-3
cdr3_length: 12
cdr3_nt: TGTGCCAGCAGTTCCGGTGGGGGTACGCAGTATTTT
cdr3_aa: CASSSGGGTQYF

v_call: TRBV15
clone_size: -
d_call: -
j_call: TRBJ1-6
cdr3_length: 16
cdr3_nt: TGTGCCACCAGCAGAGATATGGGGGAAAATAATTCACCCCTCCACTTT
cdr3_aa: CATSRDMGENNSPLHF

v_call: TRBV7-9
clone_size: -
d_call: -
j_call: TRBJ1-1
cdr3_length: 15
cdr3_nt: TGTGCCAGCAGCTTAATCTACAGGGATAACACTGAAGCTTTCTTT
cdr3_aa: CASSLIYRDNTEAFF

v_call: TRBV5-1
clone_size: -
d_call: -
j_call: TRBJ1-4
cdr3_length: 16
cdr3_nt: TGCGCCAGCAGCTTTTTGCAGGATGCAACTAATGAAAAACTGTTTTTT
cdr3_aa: CASSFLQDATNEKLFF

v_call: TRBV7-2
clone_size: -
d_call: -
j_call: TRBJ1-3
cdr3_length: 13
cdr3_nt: TGTGCCAGCAGCTTACAGTCGGGGGACACCATATATTTT
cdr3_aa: CASSLQSGDTIYF

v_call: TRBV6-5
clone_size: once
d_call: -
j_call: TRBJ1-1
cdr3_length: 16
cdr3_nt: TGTGCCAGCAGTTACTCGATGGCAGTTGAAGGAACTGAAGCTTTCTTT
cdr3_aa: CASSYSMAVEGTEAFF

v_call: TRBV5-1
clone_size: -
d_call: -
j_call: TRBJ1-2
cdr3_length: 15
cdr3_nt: TGCGCCAGCAGCCCCGGCCTAACAATTAACTATGGCTACACCTTC
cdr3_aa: CASSPGLTINYGYTF

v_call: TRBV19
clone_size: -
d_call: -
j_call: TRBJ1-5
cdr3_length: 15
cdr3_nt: TGTGCCAGTAGTATTTCAGGGGCTAGCAATCAGCCCCAGCATTTT
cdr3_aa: CASSISGASNQPQHF

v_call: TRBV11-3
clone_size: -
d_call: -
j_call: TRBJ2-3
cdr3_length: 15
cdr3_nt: TGTGCCAGCAGCTTCGAAGCGGCTAGCACAGATACGCAGTATTTT
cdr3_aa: CASSFEAASTDTQYF

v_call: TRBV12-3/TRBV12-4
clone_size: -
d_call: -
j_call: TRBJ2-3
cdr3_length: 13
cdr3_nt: TGTGCCAGCAACCCCGAGGGATCAGATACGCAGTATTTT
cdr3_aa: CASNPEGSDTQYF

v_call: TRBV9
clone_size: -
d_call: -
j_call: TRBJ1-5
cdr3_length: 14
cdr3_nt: TGTGCCAGCAGCGTGGAGGGGACCTATCAGCCCCAGCATTTT
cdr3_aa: CASSVEGTYQPQHF

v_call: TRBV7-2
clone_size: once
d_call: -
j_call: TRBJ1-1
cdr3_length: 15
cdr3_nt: TGTGCCAGCAGCTTAATTCCCGGATCCATGGGAGAAGCTTTCTTT
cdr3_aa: CASSLIPGSMGEAFF

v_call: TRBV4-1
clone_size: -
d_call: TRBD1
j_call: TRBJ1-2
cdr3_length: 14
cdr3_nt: TGCGCCAGCAAAGGACAGGGGGTGTTCTATGGCTACACCTTC
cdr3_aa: CASKGQGVFYGYTF

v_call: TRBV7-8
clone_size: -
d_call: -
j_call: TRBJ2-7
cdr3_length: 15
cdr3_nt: TGTGCCAGCAGCTTCTTGGCCAGCGGGTCTCGCGAGCAGTACTTC
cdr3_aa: CASSFLASGSREQYF

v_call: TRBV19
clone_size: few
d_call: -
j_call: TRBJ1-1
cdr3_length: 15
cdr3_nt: TGTGCCAGTAGTATAGCTCCGGGGTTGAACACTGAAGCTTTCTTT
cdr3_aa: CASSIAPGLNTEAFF

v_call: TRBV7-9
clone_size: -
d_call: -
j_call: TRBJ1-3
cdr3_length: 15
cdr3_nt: TGTGCCAGCAGCTTTTTGAGGCGCTCTGGAAACACCATATATTTT
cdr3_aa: CASSFLRRSGNTIYF

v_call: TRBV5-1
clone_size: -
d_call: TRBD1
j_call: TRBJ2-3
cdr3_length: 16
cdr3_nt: TGCGCCAGCAGCTTGGGGGACAGAGGTAGCACAGATACGCAGTATTTT
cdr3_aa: CASSLGDRGSTDTQYF

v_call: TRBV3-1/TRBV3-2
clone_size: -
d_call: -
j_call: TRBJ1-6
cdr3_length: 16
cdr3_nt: TGTGCCAGCAGCCCTTTATCGGGGGCTGATAATTCACCCCTCCACTTT
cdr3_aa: CASSPLSGADNSPLHF

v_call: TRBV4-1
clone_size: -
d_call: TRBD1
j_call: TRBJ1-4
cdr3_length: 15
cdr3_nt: TGCGCCAGCAGCTTAAGGACAGGAATTAATGAAAAACTGTTTTTT
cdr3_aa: CASSLRTGINEKLFF

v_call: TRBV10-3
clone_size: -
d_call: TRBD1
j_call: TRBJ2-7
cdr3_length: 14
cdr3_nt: TGTGCCAGCGCCTCCGGGACAGGGACTTACGAGCAGTACTTC
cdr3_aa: CASASGTGTYEQYF

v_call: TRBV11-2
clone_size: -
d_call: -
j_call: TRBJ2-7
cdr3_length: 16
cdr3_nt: TGTGCCAGCAGCTTAGATCCCGGTCGGGGGTCCGGCGAGCAGTACTTC
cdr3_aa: CASSLDPGRGSGEQYF

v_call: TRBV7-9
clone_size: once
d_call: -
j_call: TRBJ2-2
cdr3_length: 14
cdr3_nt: TGTGCCAGCAGCTTAGGGTTCCGGACCGGGGAGCTGTTTTTT
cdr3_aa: CASSLGFRTGELFF

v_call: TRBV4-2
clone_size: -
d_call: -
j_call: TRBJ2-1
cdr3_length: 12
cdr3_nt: TGTGCCAGCAGCCCCGCCAGGAATGAGCAGTTCTTC
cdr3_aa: CASSPARNEQFF

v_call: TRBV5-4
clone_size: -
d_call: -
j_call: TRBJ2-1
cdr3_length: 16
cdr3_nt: TGTGCCAGCAGCTTGGTGTCTGGCGGGGACTACAATGAGCAGTTCTTC
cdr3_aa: CASSLVSGGDYNEQFF

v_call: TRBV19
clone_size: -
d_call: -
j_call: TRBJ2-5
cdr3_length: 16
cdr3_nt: TGTGCCAGTAGTATAGACGCGGGCTTTTCAGGAGAGACCCAGTACTTC
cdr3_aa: CASSIDAGFSGETQYF

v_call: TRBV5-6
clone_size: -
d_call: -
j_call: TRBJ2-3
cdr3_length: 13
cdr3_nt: TGTGCCAGCAGCTTCCCTAGCGTTGATACGCAGTATTTT
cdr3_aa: CASSFPSVDTQYF

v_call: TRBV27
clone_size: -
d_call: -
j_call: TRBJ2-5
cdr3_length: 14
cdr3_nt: TGTGCCAGCAGACATCTTTATGGCGGCGAGACCCAGTACTTC
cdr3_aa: CASRHLYGGETQYF

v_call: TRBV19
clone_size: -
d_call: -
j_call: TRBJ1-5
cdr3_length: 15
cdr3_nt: TGTGCCAGTAGTATTCAGGCAGGGGCCAATCAGCCCCAGCATTTT
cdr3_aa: CASSIQAGANQPQHF

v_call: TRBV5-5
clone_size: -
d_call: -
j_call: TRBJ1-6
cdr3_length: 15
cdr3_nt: TGTGCCAGCAGCTTGGCACAGGGTTTTGGTTCACCCCTCCACTTT
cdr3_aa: CASSLAQGFGSPLHF

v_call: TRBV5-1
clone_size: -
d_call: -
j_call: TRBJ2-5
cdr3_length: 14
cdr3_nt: TGCGCCAGCAGAATAACAGGGTACCAAGAGACCCAGTACTTC
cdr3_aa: CASRITGYQETQYF